The next 20 T cell receptor beta chains were all read from a single sample in a study of blood T cell repertoires in COVID-19 (dated by TCRdb to 2018 to 2020). The library was built by means of the immunoSEQ multiplex PCR assay. Entries here come from immuneACCESS through TCRdb and include only in-frame sequences with V and J called. Some clones fail to appear in such tables; in the studies checked, an unresolved V gene covers under half of the shortfall, and the cause of the remainder is unknown. This sample lists about 150,000 clones; about 86% were detected once. The ten largest clones add up to roughly 3.5% of the sample. The sample consisted of peripheral blood. Receptors originate from a man aged 70-80 years with acute or convalescent COVID-19.

The CDR3 here is CASSVGVPQDTQYF. The CDR3 DNA sequence: TGCGCCAGCAGTGTAGGAGTGCCCCAGGATACGCAGTATTTT. This sequence joins TRBV10-2 and TRBJ2-3, with unresolved D. CDR3 size: 14 residues. CDR1 and CDR2 (germline): WSHSY, SAAADI. Trimming shortened V by 4 bases and J by 6 bases, and 14 bases separated the two germline ends.

V usage is TRBV19 and J usage is TRBJ2-1; weak D call: TRBD1 (7 bases). V lost 3 bases, J lost 2 bases, and 11 bases lay in between. Germline V gene sequence: CDR1 LNHDA, CDR2 SQIVND (reference sequence). The length of the CDR3 is 15 residues. CDR3 sequence reads: CASSMEGATYNEQFF. Here the CDR3 DNA reads TGTGCCAGTAGTATGGAGGGGGCCACCTACAATGAGCAGTTCTTC.

This clone showed up just a few times. The chain has TRBV9 and TRBJ1-1; D is uncertain. The CDR3 totals 13 residues. Germline CDR1 and CDR2: SGDLS and YYNGEE. V gave up 0 bases and J gave up 0 bases, with 3 bases separating them. The CDR3 is CASSVVMNTEAFF. The CDR3 DNA sequence: TGTGCCAGCAGCGTAGTAATGAACACTGAAGCTTTCTTT.

V usage is TRBV6-5 and J usage is TRBJ1-1, with D possibly being TRBD1 (6 bases). V gave up 5 bases and J gave up 10 bases, with 11 bases separating them. This CDR3 has 11 residues. Germline V lookup: CDR1 MNHEY, CDR2 SVGAGI. The CDR3 sequence is CASSTQGTAFF. CDR3 nucleotide sequence: TGTGCCAGCAGTACACAGGGAACAGCTTTCTTT.

The gene calls are TRBV11-3 and TRBJ2-1; 13 nucleotides match TRBD2. V shed 1 base, J shed 5 bases, and the junction held 5 bases outside the gene matches. CDR3 length: 17 residues. Per the germline V gene, CDR1 is SGHNT and CDR2 is YENEEA. CDR3 coding DNA: TGTGCCAGCAGCTTAGGACTAGCGGGAGGATCTGACAATGAGCAGTTCTTC. This translates into CASSLGLAGGSDNEQFF.

The V call is TRBV24-1, the J call TRBJ2-3, with 10 positions matching TRBD1. Losses at the gene ends were 3 bases for V and 3 bases for J; bases not matched to a gene: 5. The CDR3 runs 16 residues. Germline CDR1 reads KGHDR; CDR2 reads SFDVKD. CDR3 sequence reads: CATSDVGTGETDTQYF. In DNA, the CDR3 is TGTGCCACCAGTGATGTCGGGACAGGGGAGACAGATACGCAGTATTTT.

This chain joins TRBV6-2 or TRBV6-3 and TRBJ2-7; the match to TRBD1 covers 9 bases. J gave up 1 base and V 4 bases, and 5 bases lay outside the gene matches. The CDR3 sequence is 15 residues long. Germline loops: CDR1 MNHEY, CDR2 SVGEGT. The CDR3 sequence is CASSSPGTGSYEQYF. The CDR3 nucleotides read TGTGCCAGCAGTTCCCCCGGGACAGGGTCCTACGAGCAGTACTTC.

The rearrangement uses TRBV6-6 and TRBJ1-2; 7 bases match TRBD1. J lost 8 bases, V lost 0 bases, and 9 bases had no gene match. The CDR3 contains 15 residues. In germline, CDR1 is MNHNY, CDR2 SVGAGI (reference sequence). DNA for the CDR3: TGTGCCAGCAGTTACTCGACCCCGACAGGGTACGGCTACACCTTC. This gives the protein CASSYSTPTGYGYTF.

The chain joins TRBV20-1 to TRBJ2-7; no clear D gene. This CDR3 contains 13 residues. Trimming cost V 3 bases and J 9 bases, with 18 bases left between them. The germline CDR1 and CDR2 sequences are DFQATT and SNEGSKA (reference sequence). In DNA form, the CDR3 reads TGCAGTGCTAGTTATAGTAGTCCCCCGGGGCAGTACTTC. This codes for CSASYSSPPGQYF.

The chain links TRBV7-2 to TRBJ1-4, with D hard to call. Germline assignment: CDR1 SGHTA and CDR2 FQGNSA. The CDR3 length is 15 residues. V gave up 2 bases and J gave up 1 base, with 8 bases separating them. CDR3 coding DNA: TGTGCCAGCAGCTTATCGGGGATAACTAATGAAAAACTGTTTTTT. This sequence encodes CASSLSGITNEKLFF.

The sample holds a few counts of this clone. The chain uses TRBV9 and TRBJ2-3; TRBD2 aligns across 9 bases. Germline assignment: CDR1 SGDLS and CDR2 YYNGEE. The length of the CDR3 is 15 residues. After removal of 2 bases from V and 8 bases from J, the junction contained 9 bases not matched to a gene. The CDR3 nucleotides read TGTGCCAGCAGCGTGTTAATAGCGGGAGTTGGTACGCAGTATTTT. This sequence encodes CASSVLIAGVGTQYF.

The genes are TRBV2 and TRBJ2-1; TRBD2 matches 13 bases. The V gene end was trimmed by 7 bases and the J gene end by 8 bases; junction bases not matched to a gene: 8. Germline assignment: CDR1 SNHLY and CDR2 FYNNEI. The length of the CDR3 is 15 residues. The CDR3 nucleotides are TGTGCCAGCAACGAGTTACTAGCGGGAGGGCATGAGCAGTTCTTC. Protein sequence: CASNELLAGGHEQFF.

Worth noting for this clone: At one end the junction does not follow the germline gene, possibly because of a read error. This rearrangement joins TRBV6-5 to TRBJ2-1; 11 bases align to TRBD2. The CDR3 sequence is 13 residues long. Germline CDR1 MNHEY, CDR2 SVGAGI. The CDR3 reads CASSYLGLADPVF. For the CDR3, the DNA is TGTGCCAGCAGTTACTTGGGACTAGCGGACCCAGTCTTC.

V is TRBV28 and J is TRBJ2-1, with TRBD1 identical over 10 bases. Germline assignment: CDR1 MDHEN and CDR2 SYDVKM. The V and J ends lost 5 bases and 7 bases, in that order; junction bases with no gene match: 8. The CDR3 has 15 residues. CDR3 amino acids: CASSPRQGARNEQFF. DNA of the CDR3: TGTGCCAGCAGTCCTCGACAGGGGGCGAGGAATGAGCAGTTCTTC.

The rearrangement links TRBV6-2 or TRBV6-3 to TRBJ2-5; 12 bases match TRBD1. The CDR3 loop spans 16 amino acids. The junction had 4 bases not matched to a gene; V was cut back by 1 base and J by 4 bases. In germline, CDR1 is MNHEY, CDR2 SVGEGT. The CDR3 spells CASSYYGTGGGETQYF. Written as DNA, the CDR3 is TGTGCCAGCAGTTACTATGGGACAGGGGGCGGAGAGACCCAGTACTTC.

This clone was seen a single time. V usage is TRBV2 and J usage is TRBJ1-4; D not resolved. Germline values: CDR1 SNHLY, CDR2 FYNNEI. This CDR3 has 15 amino acids. Trimming stripped 4 bases from V and 10 bases from J, with 19 bases between. The CDR3 DNA reads TGTGCCAGCAGTGCCCGTGACATACGAAGTGGAAAACTGTTTTTT. Amino acids: CASSARDIRSGKLFF. The full variable domain, completed using reference TRBV2 and TRBJ1-4, is EPEVTQTPSHQVTQMGQEVILRCVPISNHLYFYWYRQILGQKVEFLVSFYNNEISEKSEIFDDQFSVERPDGSNFTLKIRSTKLEDSAMYFCASSARDIRSGKLFFGSGTQLSVL.

The chain is built from TRBV5-1 and TRBJ2-3, with D tentatively TRBD2 (6 bases). V lost 0 bases and J lost 1, with 12 bases in between. The length of the CDR3 is 16 residues. CDR1 and CDR2 (germline): SGHRS, YFSETQ. CDR3 nucleotides: TGCGCCAGCAGCTTGGGCGGGGCCCCCCGCACAGATACGCAGTATTTT. It codes for CASSLGGAPRTDTQYF.

This clone has a single count. The sample holds other DNA sequences that translate to the same CDR3. V gene TRBV28 combines with J gene TRBJ1-1; D uncertain. CDR3 length equals 12 residues. Germline V gene sequence: CDR1 MDHEN, CDR2 SYDVKM. V lost 7 bases and J 2 bases, leaving 8 bases between the germline ends. The CDR3 sequence is CASITGNTEAFF. The CDR3 bases are TGTGCCAGCATAACGGGAAACACTGAAGCTTTCTTT.

The chain links TRBV27 to TRBJ1-5; D is unresolved. Germline V CDR1 and CDR2: MNHEY, SMNVEV (reference sequence). The length of the CDR3 is 14 residues. V shed 3 bases and J shed 0 bases, with 6 bases lying between them. DNA of the CDR3: TGTGCCAGCAGTTTTAGTTATAGCAATCAGCCCCAGCATTTT. It specifies CASSFSYSNQPQHF.

This clone has more than one count but fewer than ten. The chain couples TRBV5-4 to TRBJ2-2; 8 nucleotides align to TRBD1. V was pared by 6 bases and J by 4 bases, with 8 bases of the junction left unmatched. This CDR3 has 15 residues. The germline V gene encodes CDR1 SGHNT and CDR2 YYREEE (reference sequence). The CDR3 here is CASTLTGAVTGELFF. The CDR3 nucleotides read TGTGCCAGCACCCTGACAGGGGCCGTCACCGGGGAGCTGTTTTTT.